A selection of T cell receptor beta chains follows, all from one sample in a study of cytomegalovirus exposure and HLA in healthy donors. The protocol was immunoSEQ multiplex PCR, while the TCRdb copy is restricted to in-frame clones and leaves out a portion. The sample contains 120,000 or so clones, about 68% of which appear only once. Sequencing was done on a sample of PBMCs. The receptor source for this set is a man between 35 and 55 years old in good health and CMV-seropositive. Both conserved end residues are part of each CDR3. A D gene is named only where the DNA matches it firmly. Size values are once, few and many counts, or a class for expanded clones, and some rows have none.

>TRBD1|once|TRBV11-2|TRBJ1-2
CASSLGDRAMHYGYTF
TGTGCCAGCAGCTTGGGTGACAGGGCCATGCACTATGGCTACACCTTC
>-|-|TRBV6-1|TRBJ1-5
CASSARQTRSNQPQHF
TGTGCCAGCAGTGCCCGACAGACCCGTAGCAATCAGCCCCAGCATTTT
>-|once|TRBV6-6|TRBJ2-6
CASRLSGANVLTF
TGTGCCAGCAGACTCTCTGGGGCCAACGTCCTGACTTTC
>TRBD2|-|TRBV30|TRBJ2-1
CAATSGGPYNEQFF
TGTGCCGCTACTAGCGGGGGGCCTTACAATGAGCAGTTCTTC
>TRBD1|-|TRBV6-5|TRBJ2-7
CASSYLDRVNEQYF
TGTGCCAGCAGTTATCTCGACAGGGTTAACGAGCAGTACTTC
>TRBD1|-|TRBV5-1|TRBJ1-1
CASSLGGQAGTEAFF
TGCGCCAGCAGCTTGGGGGGACAGGCGGGCACTGAAGCTTTCTTT
>TRBD1|-|TRBV27|TRBJ2-1
CASSWAGTGGKLYNEQFF
TGTGCCAGCAGTTGGGCCGGGACAGGGGGTAAACTTTACAATGAGCAGTTCTTC
>TRBD1|-|TRBV15|TRBJ2-2
CATSNDRGNTGELFF
TGTGCCACCAGCAACGACAGGGGGAACACCGGGGAGCTGTTTTTT
>-|-|TRBV4-2|TRBJ2-2
CASSPGWEGDTGELFF
TGTGCCAGCAGCCCGGGCTGGGAGGGGGACACCGGGGAGCTGTTTTTT
>-|-|TRBV19|TRBJ1-1
CASSGRVGTEAFF
TGTGCCAGTAGTGGCAGGGTAGGCACTGAAGCTTTCTTT
>-|-|TRBV9|TRBJ2-6
CASSVEGWGAGANVLTF
TGTGCCAGCAGCGTAGAGGGGTGGGGTGCTGGGGCCAACGTCCTGACTTTC
>TRBD1|-|TRBV19|TRBJ1-5
CASSKYGQGGSNQPQHF
TGTGCCAGTAGTAAGTATGGACAGGGAGGATCGAATCAGCCCCAGCATTTT
>TRBD1|-|TRBV6-1|TRBJ2-7
CASQGQVLGEQYF
TGTGCCAGCCAGGGACAGGTGCTGGGCGAGCAGTACTTC
>-|-|TRBV5-5|TRBJ1-3
CASSLAGTPNTIYF
TGTGCCAGCAGCTTGGCCGGGACACCAAACACCATATATTTT
>-|-|TRBV2|TRBJ1-6
CASSFPGQGLYNSPLHF
TGTGCCAGCAGTTTCCCGGGACAAGGACTTTATAATTCACCCCTCCACTTT
>-|-|TRBV12-5|TRBJ2-2
CASRGLGVAGELFF
TGTGCTAGTCGTGGGTTAGGAGTCGCCGGGGAGCTGTTTTTT
>TRBD1|-|TRBV15|TRBJ1-5
CATSRERDSFWQPQHF
TGTGCCACCAGCAGAGAGAGGGACAGCTTCTGGCAGCCCCAGCATTTT
>-|-|TRBV6-5|TRBJ1-6
CASGTGFNSPLHF
TGTGCCAGCGGAACAGGGTTTAATTCACCCCTCCACTTT
>-|-|TRBV28|TRBJ2-5
CATRGGQGTGGTQYF
TGTGCCACCCGGGGGGGACAGGGTACCGGAGGGACCCAGTACTTC
>-|-|TRBV10-3|TRBJ2-2
CAISESFRTGANTGELFF
TGTGCCATCAGTGAGTCCTTTAGGACGGGGGCGAACACCGGGGAGCTGTTTTTT
>TRBD1|-|TRBV6-5|TRBJ1-1
CASSYSRGLTEAFF
TGTGCCAGCAGTTACTCGAGGGGGCTAACTGAAGCTTTCTTT
>TRBD2|-|TRBV10-1|TRBJ2-1
CASSEARGVSYNEQFF
TGCGCCAGCAGTGAGGCGCGGGGGGTATCCTACAATGAGCAGTTCTTC
>-|-|TRBV18|TRBJ1-4
CASSPVGGAVGEKLFF
TGTGCCAGCTCCCCTGTAGGGGGAGCGGTCGGAGAAAAACTGTTTTTT
>-|-|TRBV27|TRBJ2-3
CASSLFPGLSTDTQYF
TGTGCCAGCAGTTTATTTCCCGGACTTAGCACAGATACGCAGTATTTT
>TRBD2|-|TRBV7-6|TRBJ2-5
CASSLGTSGGIGTQYF
TGTGCCAGCAGCCTCGGGACTAGCGGGGGCATAGGAACCCAGTACTTC
>-|-|TRBV30|TRBJ2-6
CAFQTRTDNSGANVLTF
TGTGCCTTCCAAACCCGGACAGACAACTCTGGGGCCAACGTCCTGACTTTC
>-|-|TRBV15|TRBJ2-5
CATSRDFQETQYF
TGTGCCACCAGCAGAGACTTCCAAGAGACCCAGTACTTC
>TRBD2|-|TRBV6-6|TRBJ2-5
CASSYFSGNVGETQYF
TGTGCCAGCAGTTACTTTAGCGGGAACGTCGGGGAGACCCAGTACTTC
>-|few|TRBV5-5|TRBJ1-2
CASSTSGEDRNYGYTF
TGTGCCAGCAGCACCTCAGGGGAAGATCGTAACTATGGCTACACCTTC
>TRBD1|-|TRBV27|TRBJ2-7
CASSLVRGRYEQYF
TGTGCCAGCAGTCTCGTCAGGGGGCGGTACGAGCAGTACTTC
>TRBD2|-|TRBV7-3|TRBJ2-1
CASSLRLAGSNEQFF
TGTGCCAGCAGCTTAAGACTAGCGGGATCCAATGAGCAGTTCTTC
>-|few|TRBV18|TRBJ2-2
CASSPTVEGGELFF
TGTGCCAGCTCACCGACAGTGGAGGGCGGGGAGCTGTTTTTT
>TRBD1|-|TRBV4-1|TRBJ1-4
CASSQIRTGGIGNEKLFF
TGCGCCAGCAGCCAGATAAGGACAGGGGGGATCGGAAATGAAAAACTGTTTTTT
>TRBD2|-|TRBV25-1|TRBJ2-5
CASSAPPGPAGGWETQYF
TGTGCCAGCAGTGCCCCTCCGGGACCAGCGGGGGGCTGGGAGACCCAGTACTTC
>TRBD1|-|TRBV6-1|TRBJ2-1
CASSKQGDEQFF
TGTGCCAGCAGTAAACAGGGGGATGAGCAGTTCTTC
>-|-|TRBV30|TRBJ1-6
CAWSRAQGYNSPLHF
TGTGCCTGGTCGAGGGCACAGGGTTATAATTCACCCCTCCACTTT
>TRBD2|-|TRBV2|TRBJ2-1
CAGRGTSGGARQFF
TGTGCCGGCAGGGGGACTAGCGGGGGGGCCAGACAGTTCTTC
>-|-|TRBV11-2|TRBJ1-5
CASSLGIQGNQPQHF
TGTGCCAGCAGCTTAGGTATACAGGGCAATCAGCCCCAGCATTTT
>-|once|TRBV11-2|TRBJ1-3
CASSLRNTIYF
TGTGCCAGCAGCTTACGGAACACCATATATTTT
>TRBD2|-|TRBV10-3|TRBJ2-5
CAISDSGTSGGYQEAQYF
TGTGCCATCAGTGACTCAGGGACTAGCGGGGGGTACCAAGAGGCCCAGTACTTC
>TRBD1|-|TRBV30|TRBJ1-4
CACLAAQGAREKLFF
TGTGCCTGCCTAGCGGCACAGGGGGCGAGGGAAAAACTGTTTTTT
>TRBD1|few|TRBV6-1|TRBJ2-7
CASSDQTGDYEQYF
TGTGCCAGCAGTGACCAGACAGGGGACTACGAGCAGTACTTC
>TRBD1|-|TRBV19|TRBJ2-2
CASSQGVRTGELFF
TGTGCCAGTTCCCAGGGGGTGAGGACCGGGGAGCTGTTTTTT
>TRBD1|few|TRBV11-3|TRBJ1-1
CASSLGGGADTEAFF
TGTGCCAGCAGCTTAGGAGGGGGCGCGGACACTGAAGCTTTCTTT
>TRBD1|-|TRBV5-1|TRBJ2-5
CASSRRQGRQETQYF
TGCGCCAGCAGCCGTAGACAGGGAAGGCAAGAGACCCAGTACTTC
>-|-|TRBV4-1|TRBJ1-2
CASSQEHPQGGYGYTF
TGCGCCAGCAGCCAAGAACATCCGCAGGGTGGCTATGGCTACACCTTC
>TRBD2|-|TRBV6-1|TRBJ2-5
CASKGQGGFQMAQYF
TGTGCCAGCAAGGGGCAGGGAGGGTTCCAGATGGCCCAGTACTTC
>TRBD2|-|TRBV15|TRBJ2-7
CATSRLAGAYEQYF
TGTGCCACCAGCAGACTAGCGGGGGCCTACGAGCAGTACTTC